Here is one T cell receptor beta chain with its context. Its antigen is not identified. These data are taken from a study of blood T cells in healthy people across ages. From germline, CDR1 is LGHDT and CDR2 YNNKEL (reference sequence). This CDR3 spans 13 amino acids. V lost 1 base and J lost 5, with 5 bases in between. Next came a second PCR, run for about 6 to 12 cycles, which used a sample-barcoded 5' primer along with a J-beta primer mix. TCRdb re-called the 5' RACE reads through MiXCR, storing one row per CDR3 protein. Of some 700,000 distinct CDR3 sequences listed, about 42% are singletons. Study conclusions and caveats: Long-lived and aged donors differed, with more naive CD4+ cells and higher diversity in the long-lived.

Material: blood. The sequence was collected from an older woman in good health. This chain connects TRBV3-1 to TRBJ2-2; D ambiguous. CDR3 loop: CASSQAGTGELFF. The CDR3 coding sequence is TGTGCCAGCAGCCAAGCGGGTACCGGGGAGCTGTTTTTT.